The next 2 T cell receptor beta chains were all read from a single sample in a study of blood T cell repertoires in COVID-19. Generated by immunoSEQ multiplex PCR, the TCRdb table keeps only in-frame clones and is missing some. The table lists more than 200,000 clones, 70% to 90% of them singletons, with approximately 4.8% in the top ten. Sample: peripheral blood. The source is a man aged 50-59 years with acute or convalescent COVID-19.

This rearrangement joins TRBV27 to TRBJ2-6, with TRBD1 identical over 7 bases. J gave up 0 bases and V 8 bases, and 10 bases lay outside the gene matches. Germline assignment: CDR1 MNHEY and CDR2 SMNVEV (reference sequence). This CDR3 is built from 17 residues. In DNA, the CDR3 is TGTGCCAGCCGAACAGGGGCCCTATCCTCTGGGGCCAACGTCCTGACTTTC. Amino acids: CASRTGALSSGANVLTF. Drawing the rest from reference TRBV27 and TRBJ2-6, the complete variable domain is EAQVTQNPRYLITVTGKKLTVTCSQNMNHEYMSWYRQDPGLGLRQIYYSMNVEVTDKGDVPEGYKVSRKEKRNFPLILESPSPNQTSLYFCASRTGALSSGANVLTFGAGSRLTVL.

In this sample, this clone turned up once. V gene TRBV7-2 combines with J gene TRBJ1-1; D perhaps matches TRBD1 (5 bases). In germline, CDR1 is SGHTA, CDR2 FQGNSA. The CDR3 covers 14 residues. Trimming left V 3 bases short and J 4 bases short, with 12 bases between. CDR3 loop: CASSFRGVRTEAFF. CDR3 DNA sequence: TGTGCCAGCAGCTTCCGGGGGGTACGCACTGAAGCTTTCTTT.